Shown below are 15 T cell receptor beta chains from a single sample sequenced in a study of breast tumors, draining lymph nodes, adjacent tissues. Breast cancer patients provided tissue from their axillary draining lymph nodes. TCRdb re-called the multiplex PCR reads through MiXCR, storing one row per CDR3 protein. The sample contains about 270,000 distinct CDR3 sequences, 30% to 35% of which appear only once. The sequencing input was axillary lymph node tissue. The receptors were gathered from a female donor with breast cancer. Some clones in this sample may be carry-over from other donors' samples.

In this sample, this clonotype turned up many times. The chain couples TRBV7-2 to TRBJ2-7, with TRBD2 matching over 14 bases. With V trimmed by 1 base and J by 3 bases, 2 bases remained unmatched. The CDR3 extends over 16 amino acids. Germline CDR1 reads SGHTA; CDR2 reads FQGNSA. In nucleotides, the CDR3 is TGTGCCAGCAGCTTAGTAGGGACTAGCGGGGGCTACGAGCAGTACTTC. Translation gives CASSLVGTSGGYEQYF.

The CDR3 region is CSERTGELFF. CDR3 DNA sequence: TGCAGCGAAAGGACAGGGGAGCTGTTTTTT. The chain uses TRBV29-1 and TRBJ2-2; maybe TRBD1 (5 bases). CDR3 length: 10 residues. Germline loops: CDR1 SQVTM, CDR2 ANQGSEA. V lost 7 bases, J lost 8 bases, and 8 bases lay in between.

This clonotype was found a few times. The V gene is TRBV7-9, the J gene TRBJ2-3; 8 positions match TRBD2. There are 15 residues in the CDR3. The germline V gene has CDR1 SEHNR and CDR2 FQNEAQ (reference sequence). J was trimmed by 3 bases and V by 1 base; bases with no gene match: 3. CDR3 coding DNA: TGTGCCAGCAGCTTAGATATAGCGGGAACAGATACGCAGTATTTT. Amino acids: CASSLDIAGTDTQYF.

For this clonotype: Since a much larger clone is just one base distant, this may be a read error. The chain employs TRBV20-1 and TRBJ2-7, with D perhaps matching TRBD1 (6 bases). CDR1 and CDR2 (germline): DFQATT, SNEGSKA (reference sequence). The CDR3 consists of 14 residues. CDR3 DNA: TGCAGTGCTAGCGGGACACCGAGCTCCTCCGAGCAGTACTTC. Amino acid sequence: CSASGTPSSSEQYF.

Of note for this clonotype: The junction differs from germline at one of its ends, possibly a read error. This chain joins TRBV7-7 and TRBJ2-5, with 9 nucleotides matching TRBD2. Germline V gene sequence: CDR1 SSHAT, CDR2 FNYEAQ (reference sequence). This CDR3 has 14 residues. The CDR3 here is CASSLAGVQETQYF. Here the CDR3 DNA reads TGTGCTAGCAGCTTAGCGGGAGTCCAAGAGACCCAGTACTTC.

This clonotype has at least ten counts. The gene calls are TRBV7-2 and TRBJ1-6; D gene ambiguous. CDR1 is SGHTA, CDR2 FQGNSA, per germline. This CDR3 region has 14 residues. V was clipped by 1 base and J by 2 bases, with 3 bases between them. CDR3 nucleotide sequence: TGTGCCAGCAGCTTAGGTGCCTATAATTCACCCCTCCACTTT. As protein: CASSLGAYNSPLHF. Supplemented by reference TRBV7-2 and TRBJ1-6, the full variable domain reads GAGVSQSPSNKVTEKGKDVELRCDPISGHTALYWYRQSLGQGLEFLIYFQGNSAPDKSGLPSDRFSAERTGGSVSTLTIQRTQQEDSAVYLCASSLGAYNSPLHFGNGTRLTVT.

This clonotype has at least ten counts. This chain joins TRBV12-3 or TRBV12-4 and TRBJ2-3; TRBD1 might be the D (6 bases). The CDR3 loop spans 16 amino acids. Trimming shortened V by 5 bases and J by 4 bases, and 19 bases separated the two germline ends. CDR3 nucleotides: TGTGCCAGCAGTGACCAACTTGGGGGCAGCCCAGATACGCAGTATTTT. Translated, it gives CASSDQLGGSPDTQYF.

This clonotype is a singleton in its sample. A much more abundant neighbour one base away suggests this may be a read error. The gene calls are TRBV20-1 and TRBJ2-2, with D possibly being TRBD1 or TRBD2 (5 bases each). Per the germline V gene, CDR1 is DFQATT and CDR2 is SNEGSKA (reference sequence). The length of the CDR3 is 13 residues. This CDR3 reads CSARRTSPGALFF. In nucleotides, the CDR3 is TGCAGTGCTAGAAGGACTTCTCCCGGGGCGCTGTTTTTT.

Of note for this clonotype: Compared with germline, one end of the junction differs, possibly owing to a read error. This chain uses TRBV5-5 with TRBJ1-2; unclear D gene. There are 12 residues in the CDR3. Germline V CDR1 and CDR2: SGHKS, YYEKEE (reference sequence). The CDR3 nucleotides are TGCGCCAGCAGCTTAGACAACTATGGCCACACCTTC. It codes for CASSLDNYGHTF.

This clonotype was detected many times. This rearrangement joins TRBV20-1 to TRBJ1-2; D is unresolved. Per the germline V gene, CDR1 is DFQATT and CDR2 is SNEGSKA (reference sequence). Trimming took 2 bases from V and 2 from J, leaving 9 bases between them. The CDR3 has 13 residues. The CDR3 sequence is CSARHRENYGYTF. In DNA, the CDR3 is TGCAGTGCTAGACACAGAGAAAACTATGGCTACACCTTC.

This clonotype was recorded at least ten times. This chain connects TRBV7-2 to TRBJ2-5; no reliable D call. Germline lookup yields CDR1 SGHTA and CDR2 FQGNSA. Trimming removed 1 base from V and 5 bases from J, with 17 bases in between. The CDR3 is made up of 16 amino acids. As DNA, the CDR3 is TGTGCCAGCAGCTTAGATCAAAGTGGCCCGACCGAGACCCAGTACTTC. This sequence encodes CASSLDQSGPTETQYF.

This clonotype was seen repeatedly, ten times or more. At one end the junction does not follow the germline gene, possibly because of a read error. The chain couples TRBV5-6 to TRBJ1-2; the D is unclear. The germline V gene has CDR1 SGHDT and CDR2 YYEEEE. CDR3 length equals 12 residues. Here the CDR3 reads CASSLATVEGDF. In DNA, the CDR3 is TGTGCCAGCAGCCTGGCGACTGTTGAGGGCGACTTC.

At least ten counts were recorded for this clonotype. The junction shows a germline mismatch at one end, possibly a read error. The chain has TRBV2 and TRBJ2-2; the D gene could be TRBD1 or TRBD2 (5 bases each). Looked up from germline, CDR1 is SNHLY and CDR2 is FYNNEI. The CDR3 sequence is 15 residues long. Here the CDR3 reads CASSEVHGATGELFF. Written as DNA, the CDR3 is TGTGCTAGCAGTGAAGTTCACGGGGCAACCGGGGAGCTGTTTTTT.

The chain employs TRBV29-1 and TRBJ2-2, with D perhaps being TRBD1 or TRBD2 (5 bases each). Germline CDR1 is SQVTM and CDR2 is ANQGSEA. The CDR3 length is 13 residues. V lost 6 bases to trimming and J lost 7 bases, with 15 bases between them. The CDR3: CSVGTGVDGELFF. Here the CDR3 DNA reads TGCAGCGTAGGGACGGGTGTGGACGGGGAGCTGTTTTTT.

The rearrangement links TRBV18 to TRBJ1-1; D gene ambiguous. The CDR3 has 13 amino acids. V lost 4 bases to trimming and J lost 5 bases, with 11 bases between them. Looked up from germline, CDR1 is KGHSH and CDR2 is LQKENI. The CDR3 reads CASSREEKTEAFF. The CDR3 DNA sequence: TGTGCCAGCTCACGGGAGGAGAAGACTGAAGCTTTCTTT. Looking up the rest from reference TRBV18 and TRBJ1-1 gives the full variable domain: NAGVMQNPRHLVRRRGQEARLRCSPMKGHSHVYWYRQLPEEGLKFMVYLQKENIIDESGMPKERFSAEFPKEGPSILRIQQVVRGDSAAYFCASSREEKTEAFFGQGTRLTVV.